This T cell receptor (beta chain) was sequenced during a study of cytomegalovirus exposure and HLA in healthy donors (dated by TCRdb to 2017 to 2019). Looking at the study overall: The approximately 710 repertoires of the first cohort and the roughly 110 validation repertoires were produced on the same platform, according to a later analysis. The study aimed to test whether signatures of past pathogen exposure could be identified by cataloging public T cell receptors. To predict cytomegalovirus infection status, the study brought together high-throughput TCR immunosequencing, statistical association of individual TCRs with disease status, and machine learning. In addition to the first cohort of around 670 subjects, a separate validation cohort of about 120 different subjects was used.

Separate from the approximately 700-subject first cohort, the validation cohort of roughly 110 subjects was the group to which the donors belonged. To note about this clone: This receptor's antigen is unknown. Per-base qualities were not stored, and no clone one base away is much larger.

Overall study outcomes, separate from this receptor: The study gave a list of about 160 TCR beta chains associated with cytomegalovirus. Most TCR sequences were observed very rarely across donors, whereas some public TCRs were present in many individuals. According to the authors, the approach could potentially be generalized to other disease states and immunological phenotypes. The classifier was reported to diagnose cytomegalovirus status with high specificity and sensitivity in both the original and validation cohorts. In a later analysis, TCRs clustered in the first cohort were found to also tend to co-occur in the 130 or so validation repertoires, with 90% to 95% of cluster scores above 0. A few of the identified cytomegalovirus-associated TCR beta chains were confirmed in vitro to be specific for cytomegalovirus antigens. All 120 repertoires were used to score co-occurrence in the validation cohort in a later analysis, because that analysis had no HLA typing for the cohort.

The CDR3 has 15 amino acids, counting the end cysteine and phenylalanine. Only the CDR3 part of the read is kept: 45 bases, read in frame from the first base. CDR1 and CDR2 are drawn from the germline V gene: SGHTA, FQGNSA. V loses 7 bases at its end and J loses 5 bases; junction bases beyond the gene matches: 10. Preparation of the library involved the immunoSEQ multiplex PCR assay. In the source study's methods: A statistical classification framework was built to diagnose cytomegalovirus status from the catalog of TCR beta chain sequences. TCRdb carries this immuneACCESS record with in-frame sequences only. Its versions omit some clonotypes, under half of them owing to an unresolved V gene in the studies checked, with the rest unexplained. V and J calls and clone size are as listed in that table; D and trimming were resolved from the DNA. Counted in this sample were 80,000 to 100,000 clones; over 75% of them appeared once. Of the sample, 6.3% falls within the top ten clones.

The sequence joins TRBV7-2 to TRBJ2-7; TRBD2 matches 11 bases in the middle. Material: PBMCs. The source of this sequence is a man younger than 35 in good health and CMV-seropositive. The sequence in DNA is TGTGCCAGCAACACCTTAGCGGGGGGGTGGAACGAGCAGTACTTC. It specifies CASNTLAGGWNEQYF.